This T cell receptor beta chain originates from a study of blood T cell repertoires in COVID-19. The germline gives CDR1 MDHEN, CDR2 SYDVKM. Trimming took off 9 bases at V and 4 bases at J, with 16 bases between the two ends. This CDR3 contains 13 residues. This table comes from immunoSEQ multiplex PCR, and its TCRdb copy is limited to in-frame clones, with some not included. Counted here are approximately 100,000 clones, around 85% occurring once; the ten biggest clones make up roughly 17%. Sequenced sample: peripheral blood. The chain couples TRBV28 to TRBJ2-7, with D possibly matching TRBD1 (5 bases). This sequence originates from a woman aged 60-70 years with acute or convalescent COVID-19. The CDR3 loop reads CASIRVYGYEQYF. The CDR3 DNA is TGTGCCAGTATCAGGGTTTATGGTTACGAGCAGTACTTC.